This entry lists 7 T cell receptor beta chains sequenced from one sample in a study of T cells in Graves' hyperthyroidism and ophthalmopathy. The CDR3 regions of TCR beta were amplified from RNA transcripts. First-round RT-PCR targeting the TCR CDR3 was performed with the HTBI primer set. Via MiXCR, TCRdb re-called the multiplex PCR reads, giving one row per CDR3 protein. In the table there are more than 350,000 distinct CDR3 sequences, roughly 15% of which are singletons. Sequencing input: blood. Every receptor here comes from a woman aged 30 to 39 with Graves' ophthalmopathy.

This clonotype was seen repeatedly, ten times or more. DNA for the CDR3: TGTGCCAGCAGCCTCCAAGAGGGCTCTGGCTACACCTTC. Encoded protein: CASSLQEGSGYTF. The chain combines TRBV27 with TRBJ1-2; D is unclear. Germline V gene lookup returns CDR1 MNHEY and CDR2 SMNVEV (reference sequence). V lost 6 bases to trimming and J lost 7 bases, with 15 bases between them. The length of the CDR3 is 13 residues.

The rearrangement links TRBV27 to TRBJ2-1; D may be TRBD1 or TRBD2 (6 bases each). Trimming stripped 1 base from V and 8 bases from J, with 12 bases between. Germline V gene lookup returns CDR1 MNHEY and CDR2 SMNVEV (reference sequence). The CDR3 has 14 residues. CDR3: CASSLFGGADEQFF. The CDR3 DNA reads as TGTGCCAGCAGTTTATTCGGGGGCGCGGATGAGCAGTTCTTC.

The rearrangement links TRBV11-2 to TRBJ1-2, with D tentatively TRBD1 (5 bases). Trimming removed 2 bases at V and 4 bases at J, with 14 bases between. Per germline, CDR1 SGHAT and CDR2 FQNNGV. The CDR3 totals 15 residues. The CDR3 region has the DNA TGTGCCAGCAGCTTAAGACAGTCAGGGACCTATGGCTACACCTTC. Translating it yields CASSLRQSGTYGYTF.

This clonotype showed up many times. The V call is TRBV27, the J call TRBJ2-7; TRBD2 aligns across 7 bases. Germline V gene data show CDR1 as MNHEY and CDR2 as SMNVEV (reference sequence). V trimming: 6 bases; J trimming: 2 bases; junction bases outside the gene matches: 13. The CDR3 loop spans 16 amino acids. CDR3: CASSDLMGGDTYEQYF. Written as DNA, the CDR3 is TGTGCCAGCAGCGACCTCATGGGGGGGGATACCTACGAGCAGTACTTC.

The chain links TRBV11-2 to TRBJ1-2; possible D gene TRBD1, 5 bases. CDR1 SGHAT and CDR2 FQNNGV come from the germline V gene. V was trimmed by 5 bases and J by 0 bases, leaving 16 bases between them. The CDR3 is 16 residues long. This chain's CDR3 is CASSPRGRNPNYGYTF. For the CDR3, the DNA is TGTGCCAGCAGCCCACGGGGCAGGAACCCTAACTATGGCTACACCTTC.

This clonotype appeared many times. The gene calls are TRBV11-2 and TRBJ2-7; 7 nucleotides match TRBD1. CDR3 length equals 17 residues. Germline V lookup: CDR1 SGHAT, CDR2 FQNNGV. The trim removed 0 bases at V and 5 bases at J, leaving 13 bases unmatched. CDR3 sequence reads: CASSLDRDRIYGDEQYF. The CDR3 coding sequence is TGTGCCAGCAGCTTAGATAGGGACAGAATATACGGAGACGAGCAGTACTTC.

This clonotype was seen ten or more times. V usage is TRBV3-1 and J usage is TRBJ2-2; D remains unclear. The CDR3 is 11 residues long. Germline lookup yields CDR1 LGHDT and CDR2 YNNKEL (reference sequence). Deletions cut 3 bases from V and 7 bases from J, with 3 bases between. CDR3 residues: CASSQDGELFF. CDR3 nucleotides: TGTGCCAGCAGCCAGGACGGGGAGCTGTTTTTT.